One TCR beta chain is described in this entry. The target of this receptor is not known. The cohort consisted of hundreds of healthy bone marrow donors. At the time of sampling, all cohort members were nominally healthy, though unrecorded immune exposures were likely present. The donor was CMV seronegative and was included in the group of a few hundred seronegative cohort members. A peripheral blood sample was collected from each donor, and TCR beta sequencing was performed on peripheral blood mononuclear cells. Genomic DNA extraction from the blood cell samples was performed with the Qiagen DNeasy Blood Extraction Kit. These data are taken from a study of cytomegalovirus exposure and HLA in healthy donors (dated by TCRdb to about 2017). Regarding the research as a whole: According to an earlier analysis of several hundred of the donors, about 179 million T cells yielded 120 million or so unique TCR beta sequences and 276 Gb of sequence data. Four to six DR-DQ haplotypes were handled as single units for association and clustering, since linkage in the cohort was strong. Across around 400 genotyped donors of the cohort, an average of roughly 250,000 unique TCR beta nucleotide sequences per donor were sequenced, and about a sixth of those sequences were non-productive. The aim of the study was to test whether cataloging public T cell receptors could identify signatures of past pathogen exposure. An earlier analysis of around 640 of the donors used high-throughput TCR beta sequencing to judge whether each TCR beta V gene segment behaved as functional or pseudogenic. Rather than drawing on any new phenotypic data, the later analysis identified candidate immune exposures from TCR beta sequences and the way those sequences occurred across donors. The number of donors typed differed by locus, with roughly 629-640 for A, B, C, DRB1 and DQB1, roughly 550 for DQA1, some 570 for DPA1, and roughly 450 for DPB1. Among the roughly 400 genotyped donors, about 85% belonged to the genetic ancestry cluster associated with self-reported Caucasian donors. Every discovery cohort repertoire had been produced on one sequencing platform. In a later genetic analysis, genome-wide SNP genotypes for about three fifths of the roughly 670 donors were used, and that subset was treated as a discovery cohort. A later analysis re-examined previously published TCR beta repertoires from more than 550 donors and added high-resolution HLA genotyping to investigate patterns of TCR occurrence. A separate validation cohort of approximately 120 different subjects was used in addition to the roughly 720-subject first cohort. The T cell repertoires of 666 subjects were profiled by immunosequencing and related to cytomegalovirus serostatus. Donor age, sex, ethnicity and CMV serostatus were compiled together with the repertoire data. An early release covering roughly 640 HLA-typed donors comprised about 310 gigabases of sequencing data and roughly 85 million unique TCR sequences. HLA typing covered class I and class II loci at four-digit resolution. High-throughput TCR immunosequencing, statistical association of individual TCRs with disease status, and machine learning were combined to predict cytomegalovirus infection status. Overall study outcomes, separate from this receptor: Several of the top co-occurrence clusters appeared to be linked to parvovirus B19, influenza, CMV and Epstein-Barr virus, according to a later analysis. The authors suggested that the approach could potentially be extended to other disease states and immunological phenotypes. Most CMV-associated TCR beta chains appeared to be HLA-restricted in a later analysis, and the HLA associations seemed to be driven largely by CMV exposure. In the study, around 160 TCR beta chains were listed as associated with cytomegalovirus. Because the 87-base-pair reads could not distinguish some IMGT-functional V segments, including TRBV6-2 and TRBV6-3, those segments were excluded. In a later genetic analysis, fewer N-insertions in productive TCRs were reported among donors in an Asian-associated ancestry cluster than the 666-donor mean. Only TCR beta chains were sequenced in this cohort, and the absence of alpha or paired-chain data limited detectable features. An earlier analysis of 450 to 750 of the donors showed that most TCR beta V segments appeared in productive rearrangements either about 87% or about 30% of the time, which broadly matched IMGT annotations. Three of the identified cytomegalovirus-associated TCR beta chains were confirmed in vitro to be specific for cytomegalovirus antigens. For the cohort, immune exposure information was limited to CMV serostatus. Over 15 rarely observed V segments, including chromosome 9 orphons, were excluded from the earlier analysis of about 500 of the donors because counts were too low. Compared with equally common non-associated chains, HLA-associated TCR beta chains in a later analysis were more clonally expanded and had lower generation probabilities. Specific HLA alleles were associated with around 18,000 TCR beta sequences at a false discovery rate of 0.05 in a later analysis. V-gene and J-gene trimming of TCR beta chains was associated with a missense DCLRE1C variant in a later genetic analysis, and the association was replicated in an independent cohort. Because HLA typing was missing for some donors at each locus, association tests included only the typed subset. Linkage disequilibrium might explain the correlated functional status among segregating V segments, but an unknown experimental factor could not be ruled out. A cluster of highly shared sequence variants was judged likely to represent a technical artifact of the sequencing pipeline. Across donors, most TCR sequences were observed very rarely, whereas some public TCRs were present in many individuals. The classifier was reported to diagnose cytomegalovirus status with high specificity and sensitivity in both the original and validation cohorts. A further reported finding was that TCR beta sequences accurately predicted the HLA-A and HLA-B alleles for most subjects in the first cohort. In a later analysis, TCR association rates were found to vary across HLA loci, with the most associated TCRs seen for DRB1 alleles and the fewest for HLA-C alleles. Strong co-occurrence of HLA alleles, especially DR and DQ, made assigning TCR associations to individual alleles difficult. The presence/absence analyses assumed that sequencing depth was roughly uniform across donors, and that assumption may not be true.

Library preparation used the immunoSEQ multiplex PCR assay. The multiplex PCR relied on a mix of 60 forward primers for TCR Vbeta segments and 13 reverse primers for TCR Jbeta segments. The CDR3 region of rearranged TCR beta genes was amplified from genomic DNA by a multiplex PCR assay. Amplified TCR beta libraries were sequenced as 87-base-pair reads on the Illumina HiSeq System. As for the original processing: In a later analysis, tens of millions of unique TCR beta chains were counted across the 666 repertoires, and about 9.9 million of these chains were shared by at least two donors. To remove PCR and sequencing errors, raw reads were error-corrected and collapsed into unique sequences using a nearest-neighbor algorithm that merged closely related sequences. V, D and J gene segments were assigned by aligning CDR3 sequences to IMGT reference sequences. For a sequence to be retained, a match of at least six nucleotides to both a V gene segment and a J gene segment was required. A rearrangement was called productive if the CDR3 had no stop codons and remained in frame with V and J, and every other rearrangement was called non-productive. CDR3 was defined by IMGT convention, running from the second conserved V-encoded cysteine to the conserved J-encoded phenylalanine. In an earlier analysis of 550 to 650 of the donors, sequences lacking an unambiguous match to a single V gene segment were excluded. An earlier analysis of a few hundred of the donors called V segments functional above 56.7% productive rearrangements and segregating when the between-donor standard deviation exceeded 5%. A statistical classification framework was built to diagnose cytomegalovirus status from the catalog of TCR beta chain sequences. In a later analysis, V and J genes were assigned by comparing TCR nucleotide sequences against IMGT/GENE-DB human TR gene sequences. A later analysis assigned CDR3 sequences and most-parsimonious VDJ recombination scenarios with the TCRdist pipeline. In a later analysis, each TCR beta chain was defined by its CDR3 amino acid sequence together with its V-gene family, and reads without a unique V-gene family were excluded. A later analysis removed 500 to 650 highly shared, low-generation-probability nucleotide sequences to deal with suspected cross-contamination and a sequencing artifact. For each public chain, a later analysis derived a clonal expansion index from normalized ranks of inferred template counts within each repertoire. In a later analysis, generation probabilities were computed using a VDJ recombination model fitted to out-of-frame rearrangements, and the results were checked against IGoR. Hypergeometric tests were used in a later analysis to score TCR-TCR, TCR-HLA and TCR-CMV co-occurrence, with a repertoire-size bias correction applied to the TCR pairs. A later analysis estimated false discovery rates by permuting HLA or CMV assignments 20 times. In a later analysis, co-occurring TCRs were grouped using DBSCAN, and TCRdist sequence similarity was added for clustering within HLA-allele-positive subsets. Repertoires with fewer than 30,000 or more than 120,000 public chains, plus five repertoires with anomalous nucleotide sharing, were excluded from co-occurrence clustering. Sourced from immuneACCESS, this table was stored by TCRdb with only in-frame sequences that have V and J called. A share of the clones is absent; for the studies checked, an unresolved V gene accounts for under half, and the remainder has no known explanation. V, J and clone size reflect that table, while D and trimming were determined from the DNA. This sample's table has entries for approximately 130,000 clones. The ten largest clonotypes hold 1.5% to 2% of the sample.

The CDR3 covers 16 residues, taking in both the cysteine and the phenylalanine. The sequence is cut down to CDR3 DNA, 48 bases in frame from base 1. The germline V gene (reference sequence) provides CDR1 SEHNR and CDR2 FQNEAQ. At the junction V is shortened by 4 bases and J by 4 bases; bases outside the gene matches: 7. The clonotype originates from a woman aged 60 to 75 in good health and CMV-seronegative. The sequencing sample was made of PBMCs. This chain joins TRBV7-9 to TRBJ2-1, with TRBD1 identical over 10 junction bases. CDR3 sequence: CASSSRTGGPYNEQFF. The DNA sequence is TGTGCCAGCAGCTCCCGGACAGGGGGGCCTTACAATGAGCAGTTCTTC.